Detailed here is one T cell receptor (beta chain). TCRdb called the 5' RACE reads again in MiXCR, with one record for every CDR3 protein. The data contain fewer than 60,000 distinct CDR3 sequences, roughly 28% of them singletons. Germline-derived CDR1 and CDR2 are MNHNS and SASEGT. The CDR3 has 15 residues. V was shortened by 1 base and J by 5 bases, with 15 bases between the two germline ends. The specimen sequenced was naive CD4+ T cells sorted from blood. Subset noted: naive CD4+ T cells, CD4+CD45RA+CD25-. The chain uses TRBV6-1 and TRBJ2-7, with a tentative D call TRBD1 (5 bases). The sequence was collected from a female donor with breast cancer. CDR3 residues: CASSEDRRLFDEQYF. The CDR3 nucleotides are TGTGCCAGCAGTGAAGACAGGAGACTCTTCGACGAGCAGTACTTC.